A selection of T cell receptor beta chains follows, all from one sample in a study of blood T cell repertoires in COVID-19. Method: immunoSEQ multiplex PCR; TCRdb's copy keeps in-frame clones and lacks some. The repertoire consists of around 370,000 clones, with 90% occurring once and the leading ten covering 6.5% to 8%. Sequencing was carried out using peripheral blood. All receptors come from a man younger than 35 with active or convalescent COVID-19. CDR3s include the opening cysteine and the closing phenylalanine or tryptophan. The D gene is left open where the match is weak. Clone size is not always given. Where it is, it says once, few, many or a class for expanded clones.

size	V	J	D	CDR3	DNA
once	TRBV24-1	TRBJ2-7	-	CATSDDSTYEQYF	TGTGCCACCAGTGACGACAGTACCTACGAGCAGTACTTC
-	TRBV6-5	TRBJ1-4	TRBD1	CASSYSGTVNEKLFF	TGTGCCAGCAGTTACTCTGGGACAGTCAATGAAAAACTGTTTTTT
-	TRBV15	TRBJ1-5	TRBD1	CATMEQGLNQPQHF	TGTGCCACCATGGAACAGGGGCTAAATCAGCCCCAGCATTTT
-	TRBV6-2/TRBV6-3	TRBJ1-1	TRBD1	CASSYERGQMNTEAFF	TGTGCCAGCAGTTACGAGAGGGGACAGATGAACACTGAAGCTTTCTTT
-	TRBV4-2	TRBJ2-7	TRBD2	CASSLTSANYEQYF	TGTGCCAGCAGCCTAACTAGCGCTAACTACGAGCAGTACTTC
-	TRBV28	TRBJ1-1	TRBD1	CASRGQGWSEAFF	TGTGCCAGCAGGGGACAGGGGTGGAGTGAAGCTTTCTTT
-	TRBV19	TRBJ2-1	-	CASSPAAYNEQFF	TGTGCCAGTAGTCCTGCGGCTTACAATGAGCAGTTCTTC
-	TRBV19	TRBJ2-1	-	CASSKIEEVSLLLAEQFF	TGTGCCAGTAGTAAGATAGAAGAGGTGTCTCTTTTACTGGCTGAGCAGTTCTTC
-	TRBV15	TRBJ2-3	-	CATSRLGSRGATDTQYF	TGTGCCACCAGTAGATTGGGGAGCAGGGGAGCCACAGATACGCAGTATTTT
-	TRBV4-3	TRBJ1-4	-	CASSQDLRGTTNEKLFF	TGCGCCAGCAGCCAAGATCTACGCGGAACAACTAATGAAAAACTGTTTTTT
-	TRBV6-2/TRBV6-3	TRBJ2-3	TRBD1	CASSYSTGGRDTQYF	TGTGCCAGCAGTTACTCGACAGGGGGTAGAGATACGCAGTATTTT
-	TRBV28	TRBJ1-2	-	CASSLLGRGNGYTF	TGTGCCAGCAGTTTATTGGGCAGGGGCAATGGCTACACCTTC
-	TRBV12-3/TRBV12-4	TRBJ2-5	TRBD2	CASSLAVETQYF	TGTGCCAGCAGCCTAGCGGTTGAGACCCAGTACTTC
-	TRBV30	TRBJ1-2	-	CAWSKIQGNDGYTF	TGTGCCTGGAGTAAAATACAGGGAAACGATGGCTACACCTTC
-	TRBV7-2	TRBJ1-6	TRBD1	CASSGTGNNSPLHF	TGTGCCAGCAGCGGGACAGGGAACAATTCACCCCTCCACTTT
-	TRBV28	TRBJ1-5	TRBD1	CASSHRDRVRQPQHF	TGTGCCAGCAGTCACAGGGACAGGGTAAGGCAGCCCCAGCATTTT
-	TRBV9	TRBJ1-2	-	CASSVDRGTGTSNYGYTF	TGTGCCAGCAGCGTAGATCGGGGGACGGGAACTTCTAACTATGGCTACACCTTC
-	TRBV6-2/TRBV6-3	TRBJ2-3	TRBD2	CASSYKAGASTDTQYF	TGTGCCAGCAGTTATAAGGCGGGAGCTAGCACAGATACGCAGTATTTT
-	TRBV20-1	TRBJ1-2	-	CSASGRGTYGYTF	TGCAGTGCTAGTGGAAGGGGGACCTATGGCTACACCTTC
-	TRBV19	TRBJ1-5	TRBD1	CASSPRDRGQVQPQHF	TGTGCCAGTAGTCCACGAGACAGGGGGCAGGTTCAGCCCCAGCATTTT
-	TRBV4-1	TRBJ2-7	TRBD1	CASSPHGQGTDEQYF	TGCGCCAGCAGCCCCCACGGACAGGGGACGGACGAGCAGTACTTC
-	TRBV29-1	TRBJ1-2	-	CSVEEGGTF	TGCAGCGTTGAAGAGGGAGGCACCTTC
once	TRBV14	TRBJ2-1	TRBD2	CASSHSGTSHYNEQFF	TGTGCCAGCAGCCACTCCGGGACTAGCCATTACAATGAGCAGTTCTTC
-	TRBV28	TRBJ1-5	-	CASTQRGRGNQPQHF	TGTGCCAGCACCCAGCGGGGCCGAGGCAATCAGCCCCAGCATTTT
few	TRBV5-1	TRBJ2-7	TRBD1	CASSTDRGPEQYF	TGCGCCAGCAGCACAGACAGGGGGCCCGAGCAGTACTTC